The entry below gives a single T cell receptor (beta chain) sequence along with its context. The data were produced by immunoSEQ multiplex PCR, yet TCRdb's version contains in-frame clones alone and is incomplete. The table records some 59,000 clones, about 80% of them present only once. V was clipped by 3 bases and J by 8 bases, with 16 bases between them. The length of the CDR3 is 15 residues. Per germline, CDR1 LNHDA and CDR2 SQIVND (reference sequence). This entry is derived from a study of OX40 agonist ivuxolimab in advanced cancers. At the level of the study: Patients receiving dose escalation had hepatocellular carcinoma, melanoma, renal cell or head and neck cancer. One patient with hepatocellular carcinoma and two with cutaneous melanoma, three in all, had partial responses.

This clonotype was sampled from an adult with an advanced solid tumor such as melanoma, head and neck, liver or kidney cancer. This material consisted of CD4+ or CD8+ T cells sorted from blood, taken in a trial of the OX40 agonist ivuxolimab. The V and J genes are TRBV19 and TRBJ1-4; weak D call: TRBD1 (6 bases). DNA for the CDR3: TGTGCCAGTAGTATGCTGGGGGGCTCCGGGGAAAAACTGTTTTTT. Protein: CASSMLGGSGEKLFF.